This TCR beta chain was captured in a study of blood T cell repertoires in COVID-19. Study details: Researchers got acute and convalescent COVID-19 samples from the United States, Italy and Spain.

Measured with immunoSEQ multiplex PCR; TCRdb has only the in-frame clones, and not every one. The table includes a few hundred thousand clones, 75% to 90% detected once. Germline V gene sequence: CDR1 SNHLY, CDR2 FYNNEI. J lost 1 base, V lost 3 bases, and 10 bases had no gene match. The CDR3 contains 18 residues. The V call is TRBV2, the J call TRBJ2-7, with 12 positions matching TRBD2. Sequenced material: peripheral blood. The receptor was derived from a man aged 25-45 years with acute or convalescent COVID-19. The CDR3 nucleotides are TGTGCCAGCAGTGAGACACTAGCGGGAGGCCTTCATTCCTACGAGCAGTACTTC. Translating it yields CASSETLAGGLHSYEQYF. The full variable domain, rest sourced from reference TRBV2 and TRBJ2-7, is EPEVTQTPSHQVTQMGQEVILRCVPISNHLYFYWYRQILGQKVEFLVSFYNNEISEKSEIFDDQFSVERPDGSNFTLKIRSTKLEDSAMYFCASSETLAGGLHSYEQYFGPGTRLTVT.